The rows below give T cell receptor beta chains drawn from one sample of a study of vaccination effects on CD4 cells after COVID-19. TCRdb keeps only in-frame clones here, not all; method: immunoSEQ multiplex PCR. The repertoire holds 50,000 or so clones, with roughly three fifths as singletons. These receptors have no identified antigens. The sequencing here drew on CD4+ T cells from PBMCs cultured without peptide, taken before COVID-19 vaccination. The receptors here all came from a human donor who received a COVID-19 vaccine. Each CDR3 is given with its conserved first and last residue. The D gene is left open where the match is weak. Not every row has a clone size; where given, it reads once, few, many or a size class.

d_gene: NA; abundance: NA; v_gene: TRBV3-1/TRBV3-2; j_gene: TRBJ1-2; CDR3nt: TGTGCCAGCAGCCAACAGCAGGCGGGGTATGGCTACACCTTC; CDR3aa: CASSQQQAGYGYTF
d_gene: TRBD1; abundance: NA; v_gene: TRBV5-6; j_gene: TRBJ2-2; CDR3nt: TGTGCCAGCAGGTTTACTCGGGACAGCAAGAACACCGGGGAGCTGTTTTTT; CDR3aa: CASRFTRDSKNTGELFF
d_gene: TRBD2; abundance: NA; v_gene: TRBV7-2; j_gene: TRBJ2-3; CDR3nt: TGTGCCAGCAGCTTAGCGTCTAGCGGGAGAGGAGCAGATACGCAGTATTTT; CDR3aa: CASSLASSGRGADTQYF
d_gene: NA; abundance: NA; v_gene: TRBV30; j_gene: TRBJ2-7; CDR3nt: TGTGCCTGGAGTAATAGTGCCGAGCAGTACTTC; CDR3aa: CAWSNSAEQYF
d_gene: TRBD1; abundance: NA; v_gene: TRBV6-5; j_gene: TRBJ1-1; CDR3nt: TGTGCCAGCAGCTCGAGGGGGCAAACTGAAGCTTTCTTT; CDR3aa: CASSSRGQTEAFF
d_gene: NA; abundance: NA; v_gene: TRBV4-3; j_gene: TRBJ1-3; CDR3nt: TGCGCCAGCAGCCAAGAAGCGCACAATGGAGGAAACACCATATATTTT; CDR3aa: CASSQEAHNGGNTIYF
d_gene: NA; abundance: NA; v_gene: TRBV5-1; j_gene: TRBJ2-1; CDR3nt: TGCGCCAGCAGCTTGAACAGGGTCGATGAGCAGTTCTTC; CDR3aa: CASSLNRVDEQFF
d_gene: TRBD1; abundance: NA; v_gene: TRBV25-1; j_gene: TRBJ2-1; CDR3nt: TGTGCCAGCAAGGACAGGGGGGCGCAGTTCTTC; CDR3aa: CASKDRGAQFF
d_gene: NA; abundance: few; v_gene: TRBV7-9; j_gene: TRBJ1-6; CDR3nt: TGTGCCAGCAGCTTAGCGCTAAGCTCTGCGTCTAATTCACCCCTCCACTTT; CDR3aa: CASSLALSSASNSPLHF
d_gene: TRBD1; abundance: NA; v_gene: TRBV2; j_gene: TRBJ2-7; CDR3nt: TGTGCCAGCACCCTCGACAGGGGGGACCACGAGCAGTACTTC; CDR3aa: CASTLDRGDHEQYF
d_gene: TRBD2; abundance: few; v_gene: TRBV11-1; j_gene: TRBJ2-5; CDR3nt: TGTGGAAGCGGGGTAAAAGAGACCCAGTACTTC; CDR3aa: CGSGVKETQYF
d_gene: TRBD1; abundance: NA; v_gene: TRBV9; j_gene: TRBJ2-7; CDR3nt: TGTGCCAGCAGCACCGGACAGGGAGTATCCTACGAGCAGTACTTC; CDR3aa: CASSTGQGVSYEQYF
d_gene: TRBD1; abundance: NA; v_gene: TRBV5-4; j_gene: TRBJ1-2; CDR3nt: TGTGCCAGCAGCCCCCACCCGACAGGGACGACTGGGGGCTACACCTTC; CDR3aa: CASSPHPTGTTGGYTF
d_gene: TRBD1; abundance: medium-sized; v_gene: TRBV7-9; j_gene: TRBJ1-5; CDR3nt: TGTGCCAGCAGCTTAGCCCTAGGACAGGGCAATCAGCCCCAGCATTTT; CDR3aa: CASSLALGQGNQPQHF
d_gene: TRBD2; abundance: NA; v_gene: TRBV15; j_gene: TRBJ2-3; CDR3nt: TGTGCCACCAGCAGAGATACCCAGCGGGGGGTCGATACGCAGTATTTT; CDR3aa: CATSRDTQRGVDTQYF
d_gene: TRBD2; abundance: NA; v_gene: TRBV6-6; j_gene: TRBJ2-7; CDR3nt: TGTGCCAGCAGTGGCGGGGGGCGGGAGGTTACCTACGAGCAGTACTTC; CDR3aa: CASSGGGREVTYEQYF
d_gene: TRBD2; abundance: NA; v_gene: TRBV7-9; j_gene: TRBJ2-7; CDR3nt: TGTGCCAGCAGCTACGGGTCGGGGGGAAATACAGCCTCCTACGAGCAGTACTTC; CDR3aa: CASSYGSGGNTASYEQYF
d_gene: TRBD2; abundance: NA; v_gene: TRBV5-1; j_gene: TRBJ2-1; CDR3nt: TGCGCCAGCAGCTACAGCGGGGGGACCCACAATGAGCAGTTCTTC; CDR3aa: CASSYSGGTHNEQFF
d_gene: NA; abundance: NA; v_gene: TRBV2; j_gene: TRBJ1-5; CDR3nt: TGTGCCAGCAGTGACCCCCTTTCCAGCTATAGCAATCAGCCCCAGCATTTT; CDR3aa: CASSDPLSSYSNQPQHF
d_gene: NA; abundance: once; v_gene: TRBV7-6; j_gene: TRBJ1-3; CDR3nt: TGTGCCAGCAGCTTTAGCCCCGGGGTGGGCTCTGGAAACACCATATATTTT; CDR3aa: CASSFSPGVGSGNTIYF
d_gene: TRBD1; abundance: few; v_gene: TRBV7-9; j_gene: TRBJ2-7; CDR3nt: TGTGCCAGCAGCGAGGGACAGGGACTCTACGAGCAGTACTTC; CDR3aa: CASSEGQGLYEQYF
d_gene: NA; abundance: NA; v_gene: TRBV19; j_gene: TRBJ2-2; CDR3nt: TGTGCCAGTTCGCCATCCCCCAGGAGAATCGCCACCGGGGAGCTGTTTTTT; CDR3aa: CASSPSPRRIATGELFF
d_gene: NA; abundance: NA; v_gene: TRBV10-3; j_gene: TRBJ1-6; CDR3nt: TGTGCCATCAGTGAGTCAAGGGTTTGGTCCTATAATTCACCCCTCCACTTT; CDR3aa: CAISESRVWSYNSPLHF
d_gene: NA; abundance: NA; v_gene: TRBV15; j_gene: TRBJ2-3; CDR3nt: TGTGCCACCAGCAGAGAAGGCGTCACAGATACGCAGTATTTT; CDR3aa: CATSREGVTDTQYF
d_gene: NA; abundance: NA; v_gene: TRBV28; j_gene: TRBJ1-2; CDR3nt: TGTGCCACCGGGGGAGGGGACACCTTC; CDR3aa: CATGGGDTF
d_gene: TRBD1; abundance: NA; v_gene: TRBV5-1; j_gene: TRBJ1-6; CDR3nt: TGCGCCAGCAGCACCCGACAGGGATCTTCCTATAATTCACCCCTCCACTTT; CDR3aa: CASSTRQGSSYNSPLHF
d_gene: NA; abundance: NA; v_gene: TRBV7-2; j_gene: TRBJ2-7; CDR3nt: TGTGCCAGCAGCTTAATCCTAGGCCTCTACGAGCAGTACTTC; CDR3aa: CASSLILGLYEQYF
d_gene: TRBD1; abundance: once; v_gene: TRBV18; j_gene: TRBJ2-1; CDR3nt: TGTGCCAGCTCACCGCGGACAGGGGGGTACAATGAGCAGTTCTTC; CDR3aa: CASSPRTGGYNEQFF
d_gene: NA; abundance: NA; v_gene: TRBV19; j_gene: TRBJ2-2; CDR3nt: TGTGCCAGTATTGCGGGCAGGGGAGTTACCGGGGAGCTGTTTTTT; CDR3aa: CASIAGRGVTGELFF
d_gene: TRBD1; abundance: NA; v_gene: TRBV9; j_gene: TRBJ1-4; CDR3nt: TGTGCCAGCAGCTCGACAGGGAAACTGTTTTTT; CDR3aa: CASSSTGKLFF
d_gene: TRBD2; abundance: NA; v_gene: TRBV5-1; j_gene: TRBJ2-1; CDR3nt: TGCGCCACCTCGGGACTAGCGGGGGGCCGAAATGAGCAGTTCTTC; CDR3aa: CATSGLAGGRNEQFF
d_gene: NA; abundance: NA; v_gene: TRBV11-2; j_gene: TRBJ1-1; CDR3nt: TGTGCCAGCAGCTTAAACGCAGGACTTAACACTGAAGCTTTCTTT; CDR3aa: CASSLNAGLNTEAFF
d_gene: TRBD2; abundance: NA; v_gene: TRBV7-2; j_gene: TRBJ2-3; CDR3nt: TGTGCCAGCAGCTTTATCCCCGGGAGGGCCGGAGATACGCAGTATTTT; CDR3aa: CASSFIPGRAGDTQYF
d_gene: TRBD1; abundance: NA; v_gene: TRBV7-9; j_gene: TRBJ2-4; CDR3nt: TGTGCCAGCAGCAGTGGGACAGGGGGCAAAGGATTAGCCAAAAACATTCAGTACTTC; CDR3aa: CASSSGTGGKGLAKNIQYF
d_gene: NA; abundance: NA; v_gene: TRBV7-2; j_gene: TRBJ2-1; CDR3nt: TGTGCCAGCAGCTTAGAGGTTTACAATGATCAGTTCTTC; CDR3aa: CASSLEVYNDQFF
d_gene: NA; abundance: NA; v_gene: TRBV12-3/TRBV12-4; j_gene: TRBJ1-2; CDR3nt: TGTGCCAGCAGTTTCGGACCCGAATCTTACACCTTC; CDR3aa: CASSFGPESYTF
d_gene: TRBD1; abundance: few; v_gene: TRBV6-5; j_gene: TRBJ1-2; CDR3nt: TGTGCCAGCAGACCCGGACAGGGCGCTAACTATGGCTACACCTTC; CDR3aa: CASRPGQGANYGYTF
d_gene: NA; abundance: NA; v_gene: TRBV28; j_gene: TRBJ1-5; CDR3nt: TGTGCCAGCAGTTTGGAGGGGCAGCAGCCCCAGCATTTT; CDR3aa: CASSLEGQQPQHF
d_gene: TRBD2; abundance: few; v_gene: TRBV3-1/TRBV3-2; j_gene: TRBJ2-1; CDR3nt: TGTGCCAGCAGCCTTAGGACTAGCGGGACGTTCTTC; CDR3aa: CASSLRTSGTFF
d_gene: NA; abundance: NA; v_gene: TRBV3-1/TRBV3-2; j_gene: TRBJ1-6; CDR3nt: TGTGCCAGCAGCCAGGGGTATCAGTCACCCCTCCACTTT; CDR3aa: CASSQGYQSPLHF
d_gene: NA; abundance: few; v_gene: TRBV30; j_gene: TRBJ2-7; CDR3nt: TGTGCCTGGTCTGGGGGCGGGGCCCTCTACGAGCAGTACTTC; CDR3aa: CAWSGGGALYEQYF
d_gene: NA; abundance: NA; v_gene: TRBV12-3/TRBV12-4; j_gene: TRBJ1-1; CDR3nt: TGTGCCAGCAGTTCACCGGTGAACACTGAAGCTTTCTTT; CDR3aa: CASSSPVNTEAFF
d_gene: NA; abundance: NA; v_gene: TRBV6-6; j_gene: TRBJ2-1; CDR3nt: TGTGCCAGCAGTTATGCGGGGGAGCAGTTCTTC; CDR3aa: CASSYAGEQFF
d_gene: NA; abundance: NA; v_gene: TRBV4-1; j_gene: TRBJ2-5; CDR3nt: TGCGCCAGCAGCCAAGATTGGGGACCCGGGGGGCCTGGAGAGACCCAGTACTTC; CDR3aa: CASSQDWGPGGPGETQYF
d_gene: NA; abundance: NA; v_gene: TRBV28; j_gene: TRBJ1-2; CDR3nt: TGTGCCAGCAGTTTTTATTATGGCTACACCTTC; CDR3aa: CASSFYYGYTF
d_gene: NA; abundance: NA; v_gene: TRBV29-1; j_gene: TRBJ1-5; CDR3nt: TGCAGCGTTGGCCCAGGGATGAATCAGCCCCAGCATTTT; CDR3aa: CSVGPGMNQPQHF
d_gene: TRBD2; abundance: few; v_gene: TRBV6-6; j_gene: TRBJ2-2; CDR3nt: TGTGCCAGCAGTCGCGGGGGAGGGACCGGGGAGCTGTTTTTT; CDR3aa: CASSRGGGTGELFF
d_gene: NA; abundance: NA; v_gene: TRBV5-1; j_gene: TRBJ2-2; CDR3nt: TGCGCCAGCAGCTTGAGCTGGGGATCAGCCGGGGAGCTGTTTTTT; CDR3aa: CASSLSWGSAGELFF
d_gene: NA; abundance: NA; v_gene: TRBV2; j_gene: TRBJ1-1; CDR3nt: TGTGCCAGCAGCTCGAGCGAGAGAGTTGAAGCTTTCTTT; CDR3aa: CASSSSERVEAFF
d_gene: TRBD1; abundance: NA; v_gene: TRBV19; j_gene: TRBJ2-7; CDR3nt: TGTGCCAGTAGTATAGCGGGGACAGCCTACGAGCAGTACTTC; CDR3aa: CASSIAGTAYEQYF
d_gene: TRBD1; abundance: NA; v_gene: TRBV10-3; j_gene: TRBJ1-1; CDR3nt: TGTGCCATCAGTGGACAGGGGTCGAACACTGAAGCTTTCTTT; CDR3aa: CAISGQGSNTEAFF
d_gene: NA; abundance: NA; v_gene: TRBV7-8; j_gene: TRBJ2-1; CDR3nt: TGTGCCAGCAGCCGTGTAGGGAATGAGCAGTTCTTC; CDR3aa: CASSRVGNEQFF
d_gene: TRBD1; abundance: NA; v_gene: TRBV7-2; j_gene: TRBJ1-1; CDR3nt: TGTGCCAGCAGCTCCCATGGGGCCACAGGGGGGACTGAAGCTTTCTTT; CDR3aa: CASSSHGATGGTEAFF
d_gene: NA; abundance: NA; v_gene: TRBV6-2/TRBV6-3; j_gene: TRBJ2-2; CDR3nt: TGTGCCAGCAGCCCTTTCCCAAGGGTCGCGAACACCGGGGAGCTGTTTTTT; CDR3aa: CASSPFPRVANTGELFF
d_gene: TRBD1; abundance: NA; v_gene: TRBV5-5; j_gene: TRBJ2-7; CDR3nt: TGTGCCAGCAGTCAGGGGGCCGCCTACGAGCAGTACTTC; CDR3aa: CASSQGAAYEQYF